This TCR beta chain was recorded in a study of regulatory T cells in long-lasting Graves disease. Whole-study findings and limits: Patients with persistent disease showed a bias toward TRBV28, TRBJ1-2 and TRBJ2-5.

This clonotype was detected ten times or more. Antigen unknown. With iRepertoire HTBI primers and Arm-PCR of CDR3 regions, TCR beta libraries were built. In TCRdb, the multiplex PCR reads were re-called with MiXCR into one record per CDR3 protein. Among some 240,000 distinct CDR3 sequences listed, roughly 18% were seen once. Sample time point: newly diagnosed GD, antithyroid drugs for less than 3 months. Researchers made the TCR library from RNA that was extracted from PBMCs. V gave up 5 bases and J gave up 8 bases, with 18 bases separating them. Germline-derived CDR1 and CDR2 are SGHAT and FQNNGV. CDR3 length equals 15 residues. The same data also went into a second study, on T cells in Graves' hyperthyroidism and ophthalmopathy.

The material sequenced was peripheral blood mononuclear cells (PBMCs), taken at new diagnosis, from a patient treated with antithyroid drugs. The V gene is TRBV11-2, the J gene TRBJ1-4; D call uncertain. The TCR sequence derives from a woman aged 30 to 39 with Graves disease. The CDR3 protein is CASSPGPGLNEKLFF. CDR3 DNA: TGTGCCAGCAGCCCCGGGCCGGGGTTAAACGAAAAACTGTTTTTT.